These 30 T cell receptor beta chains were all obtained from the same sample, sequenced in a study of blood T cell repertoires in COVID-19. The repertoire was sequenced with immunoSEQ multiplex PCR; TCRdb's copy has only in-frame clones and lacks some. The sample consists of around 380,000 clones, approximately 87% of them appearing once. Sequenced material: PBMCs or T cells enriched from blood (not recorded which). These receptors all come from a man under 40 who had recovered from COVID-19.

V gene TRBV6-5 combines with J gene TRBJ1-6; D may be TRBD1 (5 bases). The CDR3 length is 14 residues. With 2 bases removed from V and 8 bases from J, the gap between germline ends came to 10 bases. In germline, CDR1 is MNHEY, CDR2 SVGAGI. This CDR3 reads CASSYLLQDSPLHF. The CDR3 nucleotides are TGTGCCAGCAGTTACCTCCTACAGGATTCACCCCTCCACTTT.

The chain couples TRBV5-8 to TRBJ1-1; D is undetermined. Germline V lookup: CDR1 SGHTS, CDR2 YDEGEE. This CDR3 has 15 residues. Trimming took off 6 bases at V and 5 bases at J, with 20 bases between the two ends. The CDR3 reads CASTPNSPPTTEAFF. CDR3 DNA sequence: TGTGCCAGCACCCCAAATTCTCCTCCCACTACTGAAGCTTTCTTT.

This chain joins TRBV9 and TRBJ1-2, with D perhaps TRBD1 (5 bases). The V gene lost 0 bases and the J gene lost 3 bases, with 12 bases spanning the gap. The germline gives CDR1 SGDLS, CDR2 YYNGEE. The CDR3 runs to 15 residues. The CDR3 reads CASSVAGSLDYGYTF. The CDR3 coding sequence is TGTGCCAGCAGCGTAGCAGGGTCCCTTGACTATGGCTACACCTTC.

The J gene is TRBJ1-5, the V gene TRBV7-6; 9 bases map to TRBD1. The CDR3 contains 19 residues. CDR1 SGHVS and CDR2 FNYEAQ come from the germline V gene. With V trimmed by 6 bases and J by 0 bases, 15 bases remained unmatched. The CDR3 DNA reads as TGTGCCAGCAGTCATAAGCCGGGACAGGGCCTCTATAGCAATCAGCCCCAGCATTTT. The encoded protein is CASSHKPGQGLYSNQPQHF.

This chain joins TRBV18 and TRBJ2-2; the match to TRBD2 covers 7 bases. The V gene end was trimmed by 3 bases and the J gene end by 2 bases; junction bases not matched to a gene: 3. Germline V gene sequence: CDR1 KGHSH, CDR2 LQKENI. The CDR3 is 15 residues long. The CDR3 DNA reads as TGTGCCAGCTCACCGCGGGGGTTTAACACCGGGGAGCTGTTTTTT. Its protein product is CASSPRGFNTGELFF. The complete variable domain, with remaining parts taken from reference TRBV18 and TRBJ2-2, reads NAGVMQNPRHLVRRRGQEARLRCSPMKGHSHVYWYRQLPEEGLKFMVYLQKENIIDESGMPKERFSAEFPKEGPSILRIQQVVRGDSAAYFCASSPRGFNTGELFFGEGSRLTVL.

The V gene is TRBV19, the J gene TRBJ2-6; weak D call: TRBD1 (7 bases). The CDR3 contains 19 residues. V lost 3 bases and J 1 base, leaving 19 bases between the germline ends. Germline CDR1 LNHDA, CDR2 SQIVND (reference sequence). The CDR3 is CASSMIGGTDPSGANVLTF. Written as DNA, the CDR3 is TGTGCCAGTAGTATGATTGGAGGGACAGACCCATCTGGGGCCAACGTCCTGACTTTC.

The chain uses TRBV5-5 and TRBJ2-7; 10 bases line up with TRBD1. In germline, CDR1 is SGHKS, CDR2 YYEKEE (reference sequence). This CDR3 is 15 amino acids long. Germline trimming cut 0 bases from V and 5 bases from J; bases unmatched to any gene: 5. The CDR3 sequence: CASSLGQGAFDEQYF. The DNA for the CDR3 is TGTGCCAGCAGCTTGGGACAGGGGGCTTTCGACGAGCAGTACTTC.

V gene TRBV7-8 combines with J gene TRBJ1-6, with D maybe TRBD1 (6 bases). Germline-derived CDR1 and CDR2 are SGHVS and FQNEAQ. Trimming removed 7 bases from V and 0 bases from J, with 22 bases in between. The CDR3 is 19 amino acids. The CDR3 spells CASTSAWGGLSSYNSPLHF. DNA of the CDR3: TGTGCCAGCACCTCTGCGTGGGGGGGCCTTAGCTCCTATAATTCACCCCTCCACTTT.

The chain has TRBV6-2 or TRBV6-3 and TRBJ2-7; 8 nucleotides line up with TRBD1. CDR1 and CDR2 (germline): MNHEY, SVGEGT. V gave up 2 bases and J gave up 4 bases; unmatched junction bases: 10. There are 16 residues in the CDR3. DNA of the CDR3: TGTGCCAGCAGTTACCCTCTCCGGGACAGGCTTTACGAGCAGTACTTC. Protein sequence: CASSYPLRDRLYEQYF.

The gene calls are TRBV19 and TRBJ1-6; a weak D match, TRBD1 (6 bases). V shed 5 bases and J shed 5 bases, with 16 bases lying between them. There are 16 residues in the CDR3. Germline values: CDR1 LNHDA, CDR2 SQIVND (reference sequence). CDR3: CASSRSGTKNNSPLHF. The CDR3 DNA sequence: TGTGCCAGTAGTCGATCCGGGACAAAGAATAATTCACCCCTCCACTTT. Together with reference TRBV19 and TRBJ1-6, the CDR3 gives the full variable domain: DGGITQSPKYLFRKEGQNVTLSCEQNLNHDAMYWYRQDPGQGLRLIYYSQIVNDFQKGDIAEGYSVSREKKESFPLTVTSAQKNPTAFYLCASSRSGTKNNSPLHFGNGTRLTVT.

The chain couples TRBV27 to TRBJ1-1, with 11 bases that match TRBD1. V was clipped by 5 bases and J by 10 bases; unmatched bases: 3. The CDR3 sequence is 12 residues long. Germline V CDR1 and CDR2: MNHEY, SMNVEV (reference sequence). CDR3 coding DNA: TGTGCCAGCAGTAGGACAGGGGGCACAGCTTTCTTT. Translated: CASSRTGGTAFF.

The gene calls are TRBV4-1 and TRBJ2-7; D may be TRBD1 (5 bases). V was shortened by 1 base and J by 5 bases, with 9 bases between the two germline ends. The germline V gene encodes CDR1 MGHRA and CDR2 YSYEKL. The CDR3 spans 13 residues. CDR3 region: CASSQAVGDEQYF. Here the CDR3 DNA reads TGCGCCAGCAGCCAAGCGGTAGGGGACGAGCAGTACTTC.

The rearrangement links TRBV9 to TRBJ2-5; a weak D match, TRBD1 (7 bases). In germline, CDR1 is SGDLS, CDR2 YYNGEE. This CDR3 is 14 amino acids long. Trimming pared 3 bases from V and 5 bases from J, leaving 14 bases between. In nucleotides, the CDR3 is TGTGCCAGCAGCGCGACAGGGAGGAAGGAGACCCAGTACTTC. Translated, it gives CASSATGRKETQYF.

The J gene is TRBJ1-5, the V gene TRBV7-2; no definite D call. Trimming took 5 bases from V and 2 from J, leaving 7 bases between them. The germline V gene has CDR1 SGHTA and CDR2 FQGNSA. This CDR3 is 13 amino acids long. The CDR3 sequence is CASSVRGNQPQHF. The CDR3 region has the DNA TGTGCCAGCAGCGTCCGGGGCAATCAGCCCCAGCATTTT.

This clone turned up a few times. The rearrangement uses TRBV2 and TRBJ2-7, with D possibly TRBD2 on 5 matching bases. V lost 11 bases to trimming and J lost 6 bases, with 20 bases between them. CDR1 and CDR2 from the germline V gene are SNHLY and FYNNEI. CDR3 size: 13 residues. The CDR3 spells CALEISPSGEQYF. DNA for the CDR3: TGTGCCCTCGAAATCTCCCCGAGCGGCGAGCAGTACTTC. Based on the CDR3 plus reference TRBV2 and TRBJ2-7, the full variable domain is EPEVTQTPSHQVTQMGQEVILRCVPISNHLYFYWYRQILGQKVEFLVSFYNNEISEKSEIFDDQFSVERPDGSNFTLKIRSTKLEDSAMYFCALEISPSGEQYFGPGTRLTVT.

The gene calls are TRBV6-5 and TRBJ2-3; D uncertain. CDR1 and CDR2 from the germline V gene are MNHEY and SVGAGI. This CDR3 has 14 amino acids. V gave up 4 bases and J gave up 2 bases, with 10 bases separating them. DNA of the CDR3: TGTGCCAGCAGTTTACAACCGTACACAGATACGCAGTATTTT. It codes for CASSLQPYTDTQYF.

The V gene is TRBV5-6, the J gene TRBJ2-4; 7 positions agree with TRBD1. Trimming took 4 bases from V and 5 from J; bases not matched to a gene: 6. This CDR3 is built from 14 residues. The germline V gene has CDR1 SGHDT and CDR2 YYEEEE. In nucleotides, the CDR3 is TGTGCCAGCAGCCGACAGGGTATTGAAAACATTCAGTACTTC. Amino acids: CASSRQGIENIQYF.

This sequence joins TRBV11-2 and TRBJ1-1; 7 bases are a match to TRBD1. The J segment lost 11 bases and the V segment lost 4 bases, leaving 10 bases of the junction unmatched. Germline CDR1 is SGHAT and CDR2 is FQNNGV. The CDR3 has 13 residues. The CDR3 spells CASSSNRGPRAFF. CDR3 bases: TGTGCCAGCAGCTCGAACAGGGGCCCCAGGGCTTTCTTT.

DNA of the CDR3: TGCGCCAGCAGTGCAACAGGGGGCACCTCTTCTGGAAACACCATATATTTT. Translating it yields CASSATGGTSSGNTIYF. The chain has TRBV10-2 and TRBJ1-3; TRBD1 matches 9 bases. CDR1 WSHSY and CDR2 SAAADI come from the germline V gene. The V segment lost 4 bases and the J segment 1 base; nucleotides outside the gene matches: 8. CDR3 length: 17 amino acids.

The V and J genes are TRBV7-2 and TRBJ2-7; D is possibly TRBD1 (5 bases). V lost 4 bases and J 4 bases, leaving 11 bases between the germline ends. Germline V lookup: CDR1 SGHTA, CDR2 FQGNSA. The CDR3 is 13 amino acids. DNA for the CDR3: TGTGCCAGCAGCTCATACTCAGGGTACGAGCAGTACTTC. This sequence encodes CASSSYSGYEQYF.

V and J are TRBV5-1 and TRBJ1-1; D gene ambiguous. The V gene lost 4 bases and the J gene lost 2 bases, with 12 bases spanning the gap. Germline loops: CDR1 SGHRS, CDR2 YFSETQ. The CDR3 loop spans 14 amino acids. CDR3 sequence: CASSGGQENTEAFF. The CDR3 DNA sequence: TGCGCCAGCAGCGGAGGGCAGGAAAACACTGAAGCTTTCTTT.

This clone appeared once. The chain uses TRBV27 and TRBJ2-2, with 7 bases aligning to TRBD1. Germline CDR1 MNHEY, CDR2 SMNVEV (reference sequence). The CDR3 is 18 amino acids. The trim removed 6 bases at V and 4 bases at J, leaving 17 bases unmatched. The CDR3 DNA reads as TGTGCCAGCAGGCCGACGAGGGTTCCGGGACAGCGCACCGGGGAGCTGTTTTTT. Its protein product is CASRPTRVPGQRTGELFF.

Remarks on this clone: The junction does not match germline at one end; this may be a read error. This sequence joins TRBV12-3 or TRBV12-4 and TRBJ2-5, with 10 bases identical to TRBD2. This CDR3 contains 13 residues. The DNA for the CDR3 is TGTGCCAGCAGATTAGCGGGGGGAGAGACCCAGTACTTC. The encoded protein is CASRLAGGETQYF.

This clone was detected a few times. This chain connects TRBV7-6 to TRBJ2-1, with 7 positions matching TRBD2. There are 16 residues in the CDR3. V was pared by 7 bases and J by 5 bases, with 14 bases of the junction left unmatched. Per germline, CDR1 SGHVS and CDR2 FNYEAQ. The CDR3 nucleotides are TGTGCCAGCACCCCAGCGGGACCCTCGGTGGACAATGAGCAGTTCTTC. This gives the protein CASTPAGPSVDNEQFF. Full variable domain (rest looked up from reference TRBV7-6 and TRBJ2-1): GAGVSQSPRYKVTKRGQDVALRCDPISGHVSLYWYRQALGQGPEFLTYFNYEAQQDKSGLPNDRFSAERPEGSISTLTIQRTEQRDSAMYRCASTPAGPSVDNEQFFGPGTRLTVL.

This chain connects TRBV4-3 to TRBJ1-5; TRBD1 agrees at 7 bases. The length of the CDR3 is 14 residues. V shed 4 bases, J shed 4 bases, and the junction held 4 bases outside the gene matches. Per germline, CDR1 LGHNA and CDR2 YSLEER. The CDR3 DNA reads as TGCGCCAGCAGCCCCGACAGGGCGAATCAGCCCCAGCATTTT. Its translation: CASSPDRANQPQHF.

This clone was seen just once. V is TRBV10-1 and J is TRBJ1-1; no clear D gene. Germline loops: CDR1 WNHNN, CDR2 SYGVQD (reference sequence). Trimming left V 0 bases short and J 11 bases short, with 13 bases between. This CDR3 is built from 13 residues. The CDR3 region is CASSESGPVMAFF. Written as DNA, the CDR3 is TGCGCCAGCAGTGAGTCCGGTCCGGTCATGGCTTTCTTT.

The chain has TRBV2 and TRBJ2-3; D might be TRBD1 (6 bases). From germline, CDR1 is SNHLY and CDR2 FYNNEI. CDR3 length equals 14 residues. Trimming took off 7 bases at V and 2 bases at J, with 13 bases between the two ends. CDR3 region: CASNQGHLTDTQYF. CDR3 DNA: TGTGCCAGCAACCAGGGACATCTCACAGATACGCAGTATTTT.

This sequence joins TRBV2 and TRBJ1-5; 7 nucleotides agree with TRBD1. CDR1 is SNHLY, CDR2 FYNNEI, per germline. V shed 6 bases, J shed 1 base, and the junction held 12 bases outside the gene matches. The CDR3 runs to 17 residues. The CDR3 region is CASRAKASGGSNQPQHF. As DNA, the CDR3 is TGTGCCAGCAGGGCAAAGGCGTCAGGGGGGAGCAATCAGCCCCAGCATTTT.

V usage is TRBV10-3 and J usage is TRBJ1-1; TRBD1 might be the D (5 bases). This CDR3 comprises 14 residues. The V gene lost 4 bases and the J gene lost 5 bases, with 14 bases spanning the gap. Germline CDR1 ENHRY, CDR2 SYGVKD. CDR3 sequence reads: CAISAPGSKTEAFF. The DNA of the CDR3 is TGTGCCATCAGTGCGCCAGGGTCCAAAACTGAAGCTTTCTTT.

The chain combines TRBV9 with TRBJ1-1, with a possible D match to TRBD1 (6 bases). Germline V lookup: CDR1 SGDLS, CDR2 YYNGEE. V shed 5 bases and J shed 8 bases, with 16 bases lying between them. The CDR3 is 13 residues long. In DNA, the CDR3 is TGTGCCAGCAGTTATGGTACAGGGAGCGAAGCTTTCTTT. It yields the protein CASSYGTGSEAFF.